The 15 T cell receptor beta chains presented below share a single source sample, sequenced in a study of blood T cell repertoires in COVID-19. This table comes from immunoSEQ multiplex PCR, and its TCRdb copy is limited to in-frame clones, with some not included. This sample yields approximately 300,000 clones, of which approximately 88% are seen a single time; under 7.5% belongs to the top ten. Sequenced sample: peripheral blood. These receptors were obtained from a young man who had recovered from COVID-19.

A single count supports this clone. The chain is built from TRBV15 and TRBJ2-5; 9 bases align to TRBD2. V dropped 0 bases and J dropped 5; count of bases not matched to a gene: 10. This CDR3 is 17 amino acids long. CDR1 is LNHNV and CDR2 is YYDKDF in the germline V gene (reference sequence). CDR3 loop: CATSRDGGGGAGETQYF. The CDR3 DNA reads TGTGCCACCAGCAGAGATGGAGGCGGGGGGGCCGGGGAGACCCAGTACTTC.

V usage is TRBV30 and J usage is TRBJ2-1; TRBD1 agrees at 7 bases. Germline-derived CDR1 and CDR2 are GTSNPN and SVGIG (reference sequence). With V trimmed by 6 bases and J by 2 bases, 19 bases remained unmatched. CDR3 length: 18 residues. The CDR3 DNA sequence: TGTGCCTGCAGCTCCACTCACCCCGCGAGGGGGCCCTACAATGAGCAGTTCTTC. Its translation is CACSSTHPARGPYNEQFF.

This chain joins TRBV4-1 and TRBJ2-1; possibly TRBD1 for D (5 bases). CDR1 and CDR2 from the germline V gene are MGHRA and YSYEKL. The CDR3 has 14 residues. V was cut by 0 bases and J by 6 bases, with 9 bases left in between. DNA of the CDR3: TGCGCCAGCAGCCAAGATAAGGACATCAATGAGCAGTTCTTC. Its translation is CASSQDKDINEQFF.

This chain connects TRBV27 to TRBJ1-2, with D possibly TRBD1 on 5 matching bases. CDR3 length equals 13 residues. Germline CDR1 MNHEY, CDR2 SMNVEV (reference sequence). Trimming shortened V by 5 bases and J by 7 bases, and 14 bases separated the two germline ends. The CDR3: CASSHGGIGGYTF. CDR3 sequence (DNA): TGTGCCAGCAGTCACGGGGGGATCGGTGGCTACACCTTC.

The CDR3 coding sequence is TGTGCCATCAAAGGCGAGGGATCTGAAGCTTTCTTT. Its protein product is CAIKGEGSEAFF. The chain carries TRBV10-3 and TRBJ1-1; D call uncertain. The V end was cut by 7 bases, the J end by 6 bases, with 12 bases between. Germline CDR1 reads ENHRY; CDR2 reads SYGVKD. This CDR3 contains 12 residues.

The rearrangement joins TRBV11-2 to TRBJ1-2; no firm D call. Germline values: CDR1 SGHAT, CDR2 FQNNGV. V was clipped by 5 bases and J by 4 bases, with 23 bases between them. CDR3 length equals 17 residues. CDR3 bases: TGTGCCAGCAGCCCTATCAGGCAGAACACTAGCCTCTATGGCTACACCTTC. Protein sequence: CASSPIRQNTSLYGYTF.

The genes are TRBV19 and TRBJ2-7, with 7 bases lining up with TRBD1. V trimming: 1 base; J trimming: 0 bases; junction bases outside the gene matches: 3. This CDR3 contains 15 residues. Germline V lookup: CDR1 LNHDA, CDR2 SQIVND (reference sequence). The CDR3 sequence is CASSIGDSSSYEQYF. The DNA for the CDR3 is TGTGCCAGTAGTATAGGGGACAGCTCCTCCTACGAGCAGTACTTC.

The CDR3 DNA is TGTGCCAGCAGTGGGATCGACTATAGCAATCAGCCCCAGCATTTT. Translation gives CASSGIDYSNQPQHF. The chain uses TRBV2 and TRBJ1-5; no definite D call. Trimming cost V 4 bases and J 0 bases, with 10 bases left between them. Germline assignment: CDR1 SNHLY and CDR2 FYNNEI. CDR3 length: 15 residues. Full variable domain (missing parts from reference TRBV2 and TRBJ1-5): EPEVTQTPSHQVTQMGQEVILRCVPISNHLYFYWYRQILGQKVEFLVSFYNNEISEKSEIFDDQFSVERPDGSNFTLKIRSTKLEDSAMYFCASSGIDYSNQPQHFGDGTRLSIL.

The chain combines TRBV19 with TRBJ2-5; 8 nucleotides match TRBD1. Germline V gene lookup returns CDR1 LNHDA and CDR2 SQIVND (reference sequence). The ends lost 3 bases at V and 7 bases at J; junction bases unmatched: 13. CDR3 length: 16 amino acids. The CDR3 bases are TGTGCCAGTAGTATCGGGTGGGGACAGGCCGTCGGGACCCAGTACTTC. Translated, it gives CASSIGWGQAVGTQYF.

This chain links TRBV9 with TRBJ2-2; 9 nucleotides align to TRBD1. This CDR3 spans 14 amino acids. The V gene's germline CDR1 is SGDLS and CDR2 YYNGEE. V was clipped by 5 bases and J by 7 bases; unmatched bases: 6. In DNA, the CDR3 is TGTGCCAGCAGTGTACAGGGGGCGGACGGGGAGCTGTTTTTT. Its translation: CASSVQGADGELFF.

A few counts support this clone. This chain connects TRBV27 to TRBJ1-1, with D uncertain. V gave up 3 bases and J gave up 8 bases, with 13 bases separating them. Germline V gene lookup returns CDR1 MNHEY and CDR2 SMNVEV (reference sequence). This CDR3 is built from 13 residues. CDR3 protein: CASSFRSTREAFF. The CDR3, as DNA: TGTGCCAGCAGTTTTCGGTCGACGAGGGAAGCTTTCTTT.

The chain has TRBV18 and TRBJ1-6; D is ambiguous. This CDR3 spans 13 amino acids. Per germline, CDR1 KGHSH and CDR2 LQKENI. V was pared by 4 bases and J by 10 bases, with 11 bases between. The CDR3 DNA sequence: TGTGCCAGCTCACTTACTGGGCACTCACCCCTCCACTTT. Translated, it gives CASSLTGHSPLHF. Using reference TRBV18 and TRBJ1-6 for the parts outside the CDR3, the full variable domain is NAGVMQNPRHLVRRRGQEARLRCSPMKGHSHVYWYRQLPEEGLKFMVYLQKENIIDESGMPKERFSAEFPKEGPSILRIQQVVRGDSAAYFCASSLTGHSPLHFGNGTRLTVT.

CDR3 region: CASSVTSGTYEQYF. The CDR3 DNA follows: TGCGCCAGCAGTGTAACTAGCGGGACCTACGAGCAGTACTTC. The rearrangement uses TRBV10-2 and TRBJ2-7, with 10 bases fitting TRBD2. Unmatched junction bases numbered 2, after V lost 4 bases and J lost 2 bases. Germline loops: CDR1 WSHSY, CDR2 SAAADI. The length of the CDR3 is 14 residues.

CDR3 amino acids: CASSLAGNGANVLTF. CDR3 bases: TGTGCCAGTAGTCTCGCAGGGAATGGGGCCAACGTCCTGACTTTC. This rearrangement joins TRBV19 to TRBJ2-6, with a tentative D call TRBD1 (5 bases). The CDR3 covers 15 residues. The V and J ends lost 5 bases and 3 bases respectively, with 11 bases between them. Germline V gene sequence: CDR1 LNHDA, CDR2 SQIVND (reference sequence).

A few counts support this clone. The chain couples TRBV7-3 to TRBJ1-2, with a weak D call TRBD1 (5 bases). Deletions cut 2 bases from V and 4 bases from J, with 14 bases between. Germline CDR1 SGHTA, CDR2 FQGTGA. The CDR3 covers 15 residues. CDR3 protein: CASSLDSGEIYGYTF. The CDR3 DNA follows: TGTGCCAGCAGCTTAGACAGCGGGGAAATCTATGGCTACACCTTC.